Following are 10 T cell receptor beta chains from one sample sequenced in a study of cytomegalovirus exposure and HLA in healthy donors. With 60 Vbeta and 13 Jbeta primers, the PCR was carried out. The protocol was immunoSEQ multiplex PCR, while the TCRdb copy is restricted to in-frame clones and leaves out a portion. The sample contains more than 95,000 clones, over 65% of which appear only once. Sample: PBMCs. Receptor source: a middle-aged man in good health and CMV-seronegative.

The rearrangement links TRBV7-2 to TRBJ2-1, with a possible D match to TRBD2 (6 bases). Trimming pared 1 base from V and 0 bases from J, leaving 10 bases between. The CDR3 has 16 amino acids. In germline, CDR1 is SGHTA, CDR2 FQGNSA. The CDR3 nucleotides read TGTGCCAGCAGCTTAGTAGGCGGGATCTCCTACAATGAGCAGTTCTTC. Translated, it gives CASSLVGGISYNEQFF. Supplemented by reference TRBV7-2 and TRBJ2-1, the full variable domain reads GAGVSQSPSNKVTEKGKDVELRCDPISGHTALYWYRQSLGQGLEFLIYFQGNSAPDKSGLPSDRFSAERTGGSVSTLTIQRTQQEDSAVYLCASSLVGGISYNEQFFGPGTRLTVL.

DNA of the CDR3: TGCGCCAGCAGCTCCCCTACAGGGACGACGACTAATGAAAAACTGTTTTTT. Translated, it gives CASSSPTGTTTNEKLFF. V gene TRBV5-1 combines with J gene TRBJ1-4; TRBD1 might be the D (6 bases). The CDR3 sequence is 17 residues long. The V end lost 3 bases, the J end lost 2 bases, and 17 bases lay between the germline ends. CDR1 SGHRS and CDR2 YFSETQ come from the germline V gene.

The chain recombines TRBV7-3 with TRBJ2-3, with TRBD2 matching over 8 bases. CDR3 length equals 16 residues. Germline CDR1 SGHTA, CDR2 FQGTGA. Losses at the gene ends were 2 bases for V and 4 bases for J; bases not matched to a gene: 8. CDR3 coding DNA: TGTGCCAGCAGCTTATTACCCGGGACTAGAGCAGATACGCAGTATTTT. It yields the protein CASSLLPGTRADTQYF.

In its sample, this clone was seen a few times. The chain has TRBV5-4 and TRBJ2-3; no reliable D call. The CDR3 length is 12 residues. In germline, CDR1 is SGHNT, CDR2 YYREEE (reference sequence). V shed 4 bases and J shed 4 bases, with 7 bases lying between them. The CDR3 DNA sequence: TGTGCCAGCAGCCGACAAGCAGATACGCAGTATTTT. Its translation: CASSRQADTQYF.

This chain uses TRBV9 with TRBJ2-2; D unresolved. The CDR3 has 16 amino acids. Germline V gives CDR1 SGDLS, CDR2 YYNGEE. The ends were cut back, 2 bases at V and 0 bases at J, with 11 bases in the middle. The CDR3 spells CASSVVDSPNTGELFF. The CDR3 region has the DNA TGTGCCAGCAGCGTCGTTGACTCCCCGAACACCGGGGAGCTGTTTTTT.

The chain is built from TRBV19 and TRBJ1-4, with 7 bases lining up with TRBD1. Unmatched junction bases numbered 10, after V lost 7 bases and J lost 5 bases. CDR3 length: 15 amino acids. Germline-derived CDR1 and CDR2 are LNHDA and SQIVND (reference sequence). As DNA, the CDR3 is TGTGCCAGTAAGGACCGGGACAGAAAAAATGAAAAACTGTTTTTT. Amino acid sequence: CASKDRDRKNEKLFF.

This rearrangement joins TRBV28 to TRBJ2-1; TRBD1 matches 12 bases. Trimming at V came to 8 bases and at J to 6 bases, leaving 8 bases not matched to a gene. Germline V lookup: CDR1 MDHEN, CDR2 SYDVKM. CDR3 length: 15 amino acids. DNA for the CDR3: TGTGCCAGCGGGGGCGGGACAGGGGGCCTCAATGAGCAGTTCTTC. Translating gives CASGGGTGGLNEQFF.

The gene calls are TRBV6-1 and TRBJ2-3; 9 bases align to TRBD2. Looked up from germline, CDR1 is MNHNS and CDR2 is SASEGT. The V gene end was trimmed by 0 bases and the J gene end by 11 bases; junction bases not matched to a gene: 3. CDR3 length: 13 residues. The CDR3 loop reads CASSEARAGGQYF. The CDR3 DNA is TGTGCCAGCAGTGAAGCGCGAGCGGGGGGGCAGTATTTT.

The V gene is TRBV7-2, the J gene TRBJ1-4; 10 positions match TRBD1. CDR3 length equals 15 residues. Germline lookup yields CDR1 SGHTA and CDR2 FQGNSA. V shed 4 bases and J 5 bases; nucleotides not matched to a gene: 4. This CDR3 is CASSWRGQGNEKLFF. For the CDR3, the DNA is TGTGCCAGCAGCTGGAGGGGACAGGGGAATGAAAAACTGTTTTTT.

V usage is TRBV19 and J usage is TRBJ1-4; 7 nucleotides match TRBD1. Germline-derived CDR1 and CDR2 are LNHDA and SQIVND (reference sequence). This CDR3 is built from 14 residues. V dropped 8 bases and J dropped 4; count of bases not matched to a gene: 7. The DNA of the CDR3 is TGTGCCAGTGTACCGGGACAGCATAATGAAAAACTGTTTTTT. It translates to CASVPGQHNEKLFF.